This T cell receptor beta chain comes out of a study of post-analysis software for immune sequencing data. Study summary: Patients with relapsing-remitting, secondary progressive and progressive-relapsing multiple sclerosis courses were all represented.

Study observations and caveats: Roughly five TRBV segments, including TRBV5-6, TRBV5-1 and TRBV20-1, were more frequent in patients than controls. Compared against controls, patients with multiple sclerosis displayed significantly lower normalized Chao1 diversity. The F measure placed samples prepared in the same batch into strongly shared clusters.

The CDR3 spans 15 residues. V lost 0 bases, J lost 4 bases, and 13 bases lay in between. Germline values: CDR1 DFQATT, CDR2 SNEGSKA (reference sequence). This clonotype was picked up a small number of times. The antigen remains unidentified. Researchers reported that TCR beta cDNA libraries carried unique molecular identifiers. TCRdb independently ran MiXCR on the PCR reads; one entry per CDR3 protein. The sample lists 170,000 or so distinct CDR3 sequences; 25% to 35% were seen once. J is TRBJ2-1 and V is TRBV20-1, with D perhaps TRBD1 or TRBD2 (5 bases each). The sequencing sample was made of blood. The clonotype comes from a girl aged 5 to 17 with multiple sclerosis. Written as DNA, the CDR3 is TGCAGTGCTAGAGATTCAGGGACGGAGTACAATGAGCAGTTCTTC. Amino acids: CSARDSGTEYNEQFF.